This T cell receptor (beta chain) was obtained from a study of cytomegalovirus exposure and HLA in healthy donors. At the level of the study: Genotyping of roughly 400 donors showed that 80% to 85% belonged to the Caucasian-associated ancestry cluster. Findings and limits, study-wide: Productive status was seen about 90% or about 30% of the time for most TCR beta V segments in an earlier analysis. Follow-up analysis later connected one missense variant in DCLRE1C with trimming of TCR beta V- and J-genes. The study put under 200 TCR beta chains on its list as cytomegalovirus-associated.

In the case of this clone: The antigen is unknown.

V dropped 2 bases and J dropped 0 bases, with 12 bases sitting between them. The CDR3 loop spans 16 amino acids. Germline CDR1 SGHNT, CDR2 YYREEE (reference sequence). Primers: 60 Vbeta forward and 13 Jbeta reverse. Here immunoSEQ multiplex PCR was the method, and the copy in TCRdb shows in-frame clones only, minus some. The sample includes around 120,000 clones, more than 80% seen only once; the top ten take 2.5%. The material sequenced was PBMCs. The gene calls are TRBV5-4 and TRBJ2-1; unclear D gene. The sequence was collected from a man aged 25-40 years in good health and CMV-seronegative. In DNA form, the CDR3 reads TGTGCCAGCAGCTTCCCAGGCCGCATCTCCTACAATGAGCAGTTCTTC. Its protein product is CASSFPGRISYNEQFF.